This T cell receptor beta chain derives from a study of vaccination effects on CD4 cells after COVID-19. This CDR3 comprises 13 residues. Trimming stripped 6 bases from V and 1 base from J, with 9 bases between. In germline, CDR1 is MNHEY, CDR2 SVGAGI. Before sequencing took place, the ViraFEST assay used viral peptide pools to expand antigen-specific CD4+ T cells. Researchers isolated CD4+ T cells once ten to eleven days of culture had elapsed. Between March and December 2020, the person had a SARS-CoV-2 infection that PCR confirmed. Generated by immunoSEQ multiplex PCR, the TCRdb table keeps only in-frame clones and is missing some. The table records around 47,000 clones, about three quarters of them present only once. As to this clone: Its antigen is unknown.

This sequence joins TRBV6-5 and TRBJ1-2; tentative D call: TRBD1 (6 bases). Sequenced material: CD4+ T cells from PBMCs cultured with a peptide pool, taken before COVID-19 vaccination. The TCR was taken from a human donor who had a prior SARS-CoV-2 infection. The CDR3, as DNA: TGTGCCAGCAGCTTGGACAGTAACTATGGCTACACCTTC. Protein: CASSLDSNYGYTF.